This T cell receptor (beta chain) comes out of a study of cytomegalovirus exposure and HLA in healthy donors. Concerning this clone itself: Its antigen is as yet unknown.

Germline V lookup: CDR1 LGHNA, CDR2 YSLEER. Trimming removed 0 bases from V and 8 bases from J, with 10 bases in between. The CDR3 is made up of 14 amino acids. The PCR made use of 60 Vbeta and 13 Jbeta primers. Measured with immunoSEQ multiplex PCR; TCRdb has only the in-frame clones, and not every one. The sample consists of approximately 130,000 clones, over 65% of them appearing once. Study-wide findings and caveats: In a later analysis, parvovirus B19, influenza, CMV and Epstein-Barr virus appeared linked to several top co-occurrence clusters. V- and J-gene trimming in TCR beta was tied to a missense DCLRE1C variant by an analysis performed later. An analysis was carried out at a later point. It showed that HLA-associated TCR beta chains were more clonally expanded than equally common non-associated chains.

The sequenced material came from PBMCs. This receptor was obtained from a woman aged 40 to 50 in good health and CMV-seronegative. The J gene is TRBJ2-2, the V gene TRBV4-3; D remains unclear. The CDR3 coding sequence is TGCGCCAGCAGCCAAGAATCGTCGTCGGGGGAGCTGTTTTTT. Translated, it gives CASSQESSSGELFF.